A selection of T cell receptor beta chains follows, all from one sample in a study of T cells after yellow fever vaccination. Each CDR3 protein is one row after TCRdb ran MiXCR on the 5' RACE reads. The sample has fewer than 350,000 distinct CDR3 sequences, 3.5% to 4.5% seen once. The starting material was PBMCs, obtained 15 days after the yellow fever booster vaccination. These receptors came from a man between 18 and 35 years old who received the YFV17D yellow fever vaccine. The CDR3 runs from the conserved cysteine through the conserved F or W. Each record gives: V gene, clone size, D gene, J gene, CDR3 protein, CDR3 DNA. A D gene is named only where the DNA matches it firmly. Clone size is not always given. Where it is, it says once, few, many or a class for expanded clones.

>TRBV7-8|few|NA|TRBJ1-2
CASSVDGSYGYTF
TGTGCCAGCAGCGTGGACGGAAGCTATGGCTACACCTTC
>TRBV5-1|many|TRBD2|TRBJ2-1
CASSLLVAGSYNEQFF
TGCGCCAGCAGCTTGTTGGTAGCGGGATCCTACAATGAGCAGTTCTTC
>TRBV7-2|few|TRBD1|TRBJ2-2
CASSLVETGVDTGELFF
TGTGCCAGCAGCTTAGTAGAAACAGGGGTGGACACCGGGGAGCTGTTTTTT
>TRBV20-1|many|TRBD2|TRBJ2-1
CSAGGLHNEQFF
TGCAGCGCGGGGGGGCTGCACAATGAGCAGTTCTTC
>TRBV5-1|few|NA|TRBJ1-2
CASSLETAADGYTF
TGCGCCAGCAGCTTGGAGACGGCGGCCGATGGCTACACCTTC
>TRBV20-1|many|TRBD2|TRBJ2-7
CSATPDERGSSYEQYF
TGCAGTGCAACACCCGACGAGCGGGGGAGCTCCTACGAGCAGTACTTC
>TRBV4-3|many|NA|TRBJ1-1
CASSQDPAPSRASTEAFF
TGCGCCAGCAGCCAAGATCCGGCCCCCTCAAGGGCCTCCACTGAAGCTTTCTTT
>TRBV7-9|NA|NA|TRBJ2-3
CASSLGQLTDTQYF
TGTGCCAGCAGCTTGGGGCAGCTCACAGATACGCAGTATTTT
>TRBV7-2|NA|TRBD1|TRBJ1-5
CASSPRQGAYQPQHF
TGTGCCAGCAGCCCCCGGCAGGGGGCTTATCAGCCCCAGCATTTT
>TRBV7-6|few|TRBD1|TRBJ1-4
CASSLDRGGEKLFF
TGTGCCAGCAGCCTGGACAGGGGGGGTGAAAAACTGTTTTTT
>TRBV20-1|NA|TRBD1|TRBJ1-4
CSAAGTGTEKLFF
TGCAGTGCCGCCGGGACAGGGACCGAAAAACTGTTTTTT
>TRBV9|many|TRBD2|TRBJ2-2
CASSDGTSRTGELFF
TGTGCCAGCAGCGACGGGACTAGCAGAACCGGGGAGCTGTTTTTT
>TRBV12-3/TRBV12-4|many|TRBD1|TRBJ1-4
CASSLALGGTGRKLFF
TGTGCCAGCAGTTTAGCGCTGGGCGGGACAGGTCGAAAACTGTTTTTT
>TRBV6-1|NA|TRBD1|TRBJ1-2
CASSEGDRAHYGYTF
TGTGCCAGCAGTGAAGGGGACAGGGCTCACTATGGCTACACCTTC
>TRBV10-3|few|NA|TRBJ1-2
CAISHTSPYGYTF
TGTGCCATCAGTCACACTAGCCCCTATGGCTACACCTTC
>TRBV4-3|few|TRBD1|TRBJ2-1
CASSQDEMTGVGNEQFF
TGCGCCAGCAGCCAAGATGAGATGACAGGGGTGGGGAATGAGCAGTTCTTC
>TRBV5-5|few|NA|TRBJ2-2
CASSPQHLNTGELFF
TGTGCCAGCAGCCCTCAACACCTGAACACCGGGGAGCTGTTTTTT
>TRBV3-1|NA|NA|TRBJ2-5
CASSFRRNREETQYF
TGTGCCAGCAGCTTCCGCCGGAACCGGGAAGAGACCCAGTACTTC
>TRBV20-1|few|TRBD2|TRBJ2-1
CSATSRGSSYNEQFF
TGCAGTGCTACCTCGCGGGGGAGCTCCTACAATGAGCAGTTCTTC
>TRBV10-3|few|TRBD2|TRBJ2-1
CAISVGLAGYNEQFF
TGTGCCATCAGTGTGGGACTAGCGGGGTACAATGAGCAGTTCTTC
>TRBV11-2|many|NA|TRBJ2-2
CASSTGTGELFF
TGTGCCAGCAGCACAGGAACCGGGGAGCTGTTTTTT
>TRBV29-1|many|NA|TRBJ1-1
CSGGDGFYTEAFF
TGCAGCGGGGGGGACGGGTTCTACACTGAAGCTTTCTTT
>TRBV20-1|many|TRBD2|TRBJ2-1
CSARVAGVSFF
TGCAGTGCTAGGGTCGCGGGGGTCTCGTTCTTC
>TRBV15|few|NA|TRBJ2-2
CATSRSSEGELFF
TGTGCCACCAGCAGATCCTCCGAAGGGGAGCTGTTTTTT
>TRBV5-1|many|TRBD1|TRBJ1-6
CASSNSPGQSSPLHF
TGCGCCAGCAGCAATTCGCCGGGACAGTCTTCACCCCTCCACTTT
>TRBV20-1|many|NA|TRBJ1-5
CSARYSNQPQHF
TGCAGTGCTAGATACAGCAATCAGCCCCAGCATTTT
>TRBV19|few|NA|TRBJ1-2
CASSTYTDSGNYGYTF
TGTGCCAGTAGTACATACACCGACAGCGGAAACTATGGCTACACCTTC
>TRBV10-3|many|NA|TRBJ1-1
CAISVSNTEAFF
TGTGCCATCAGTGTCTCGAACACTGAAGCTTTCTTT
>TRBV5-1|few|NA|TRBJ2-7
CASSLEATKRYEQYF
TGCGCCAGCAGCTTGGAGGCTACCAAAAGATACGAGCAGTACTTC
>TRBV11-2|few|NA|TRBJ2-3
CASSSVIGSGTQYF
TGTGCCAGCAGCTCAGTTATCGGTTCGGGTACGCAGTATTTT
>TRBV29-1|few|NA|TRBJ2-7
CSVDGTGEQYF
TGCAGCGTTGATGGGACGGGCGAGCAGTACTTC
>TRBV11-2|NA|NA|TRBJ2-3
CASSLAGFTDTQYF
TGTGCCAGCAGCTTAGCCGGATTCACAGATACGCAGTATTTT
>TRBV7-3|many|TRBD2|TRBJ2-5
CASSLRAGGLETQYF
TGTGCCAGCAGCTTAAGAGCGGGGGGGTTGGAGACCCAGTACTTC
>TRBV19|NA|TRBD2|TRBJ2-2
CASIRTSGGYTGELFF
TGTGCCAGTATTCGGACTAGCGGGGGTTACACCGGGGAGCTGTTTTTT
>TRBV7-2|many|NA|TRBJ2-1
CASSPGKFRAEQFF
TGTGCCAGCAGCCCCGGTAAGTTCCGGGCCGAGCAGTTCTTC
>TRBV6-2/TRBV6-3|NA|NA|TRBJ1-1
CASSYKGLATDAFF
TGTGCCAGCAGTTACAAGGGGCTTGCCACTGATGCTTTCTTT
>TRBV20-1|NA|NA|TRBJ1-2
CSAPRGRANYGYTF
TGCAGTGCCCCCCGGGGAAGGGCTAACTATGGCTACACCTTC
>TRBV6-5|NA|NA|TRBJ2-5
CASSYSTGGVETQYF
TGTGCCAGCAGTTACTCGACAGGAGGTGTAGAGACCCAGTACTTC
>TRBV5-1|many|NA|TRBJ2-2
CASSLVNLGTATGELFF
TGCGCCAGCAGCTTGGTGAACCTGGGGACTGCCACCGGGGAGCTGTTTTTT
>TRBV28|many|NA|TRBJ2-5
CASSGRTQYF
TGTGCCAGCAGTGGCCGAACCCAGTACTTC
>TRBV7-9|few|NA|TRBJ1-4
CASSRQAPNEKLFF
TGTGCCAGCAGCCGACAGGCCCCTAATGAAAAACTGTTTTTT
>TRBV4-3|many|NA|TRBJ2-1
CASSSDGDRQFF
TGCGCCAGCAGCTCCGACGGTGACCGGCAGTTCTTC
>TRBV27|many|TRBD1|TRBJ1-1
CASSSGTVWAVAFF
TGTGCCAGCAGTTCGGGGACAGTCTGGGCGGTAGCTTTCTTT
>TRBV7-7|few|NA|TRBJ2-2
CASTPSLGGELFF
TGTGCCAGCACTCCTTCACTGGGCGGGGAGCTGTTTTTT